This TCR beta chain was captured in a study of CD8+ T cells in alopecia areata. Notes on this clone: Its antigen is undetermined. Other DNA sequences in the same sample also yield this CDR3.

Alopecia areata patients gave lesional scalp punch biopsies and peripheral blood samples. Both CD4+ and CD8+ T cells were separated by sorting PBMCs. RNA was extracted and reverse transcribed into cDNA as the sequencing template. Using immunoSEQ multiplex PCR, the repertoire was profiled, and TCRdb retains in-frame clones only, with some absent. The sample contains 34,000 or so clones, around 59% of which appear only once. Notes on the study in general: Normal skin's resident alphabeta T cells are also sequenced in scalp samples. Higher clonality was seen in lesional scalp than in normal scalp, especially in alopecia totalis/universalis.

V shed 6 bases and J shed 3 bases, with 11 bases lying between them. The germline V gene has CDR1 MGHDK and CDR2 SYGVNS. The CDR3 sequence is 13 residues long. The chain recombines TRBV25-1 with TRBJ1-1, with D perhaps TRBD1 (6 bases). The source material was NKG2D-high CD8+ T cells sorted from blood. The sequence was collected from a human donor with alopecia areata. The CDR3: CASSRGGYTEAFF. The CDR3 nucleotides read TGTGCCAGCAGCAGAGGGGGGTACACTGAAGCTTTCTTT.